The 30 T cell receptor beta chains in this list originate from one sample, sequenced in a study of T-cell reconstitution after alpha-beta-depleted transplantation in children (dated by TCRdb to 2016 to 2017). The intended sense of this specimen's treatment or condition label: allogeneic hematopoietic cell transplantation with graft depleted of TCRalphabeta T cells and CD19 B cells. The method behind the library was PCR. Sequencing used an Illumina HiSeq 2500. TCR libraries were prepared with molecular barcoding, using unique molecular identifiers to normalize TCRbeta repertoire quantification. TCRdb applied fastp at Q25 and MiXCR to the public reads, then kept only in-frame beta chains. Under each unique CDR3 protein, matching rows form one entry showing the most common genes and DNA. Present in this sample are some 300,000 distinct CDR3 sequences, about 7.3% of which were seen just once. Of the sample, 9.1% is held by the ten largest clones.

These receptors have no known antigen. Overall study outcomes, separate from this receptor: Over subsequent months, a decline in hyperexpanded clone frequencies was noted, and after one year, T-cell counts and TCRbeta diversity were mostly ascribed to newly produced T cells.

Material: peripheral blood, obtained 360 days after TCRalphabeta/CD19-depleted stem cell transplant. All receptors come from a female patient aged 2-9 years who had a stem cell transplant for Fanconi anemia, so the T cells may come from the graft donor.

This clonotype occurred a few times. The chain carries TRBV10-3 and TRBJ2-7; possible D gene TRBD1, 6 bases. CDR3 size: 14 residues. CDR1 and CDR2 from the germline V gene are ENHRY and SYGVKD. The V end was cut by 7 bases, the J end by 3 bases, with 16 bases between. The CDR3 sequence is CAITLDRDNYEQYF. In DNA, the CDR3 is TGTGCCATCACCTTGGACAGAGACAACTACGAGCAGTACTTC.

This clonotype was recorded at least ten times. The chain employs TRBV5-1 and TRBJ1-1; D uncertain. The CDR3 consists of 14 residues. Germline V gene sequence: CDR1 SGHRS, CDR2 YFSETQ. Trimming left V 0 bases short and J 3 bases short, with 9 bases between. The CDR3 nucleotides read TGCGCCAGCAGCTTGGAATCGGACTACACTGAAGCTTTCTTT. This gives the protein CASSLESDYTEAFF.

This clonotype was observed at least ten times. CDR3 sequence: CASSVHPLYTDTQYF. Here the CDR3 DNA reads TGTGCCAGCAGCGTTCACCCTCTTTACACAGATACGCAGTATTTT. The chain recombines TRBV9 with TRBJ2-3, with D uncertain. The germline gives CDR1 SGDLS, CDR2 YYNGEE. The V end was cut by 2 bases, the J end by 2 bases, with 12 bases between. The length of the CDR3 is 15 residues.

The chain uses TRBV3-1 and TRBJ2-7; D is possibly TRBD2 (6 bases). Trimming took 2 bases from V and 4 from J, leaving 12 bases between them. Germline V CDR1 and CDR2: LGHDT, YNNKEL (reference sequence). The length of the CDR3 is 14 residues. The CDR3 DNA sequence: TGTGCCAGCAGCCAAACGGCGGGGTATTACGAGCAGTACTTC. Its translation: CASSQTAGYYEQYF.

This clonotype occurred many times. The rearrangement joins TRBV28 to TRBJ2-1; no firm D call. CDR3 length: 12 amino acids. Germline values: CDR1 MDHEN, CDR2 SYDVKM. V was shortened by 5 bases and J by 3 bases, with 5 bases between the two germline ends. Here the CDR3 reads CASSRNYNEQFF. The CDR3 DNA reads as TGTGCCAGCAGTCGCAACTACAATGAGCAGTTCTTC. Complete variable domain (other parts from reference TRBV28 and TRBJ2-1): DVKVTQSSRYLVKRTGEKVFLECVQDMDHENMFWYRQDPGLGLRLIYFSYDVKMKEKGDIPEGYSVSREKKERFSLILESASTNQTSMYLCASSRNYNEQFFGPGTRLTVL.

This clonotype came up many times. This chain joins TRBV11-1 and TRBJ2-2; the D gene is possibly TRBD2 (7 bases). The CDR3 runs 16 residues. Deletions cut 3 bases from V and 3 bases from J, with 14 bases between. Per germline, CDR1 SGHAT and CDR2 FQDESV (reference sequence). CDR3 in amino acids: CASSFIRGAYTGELFF. The CDR3, as DNA: TGTGCCAGCAGCTTTATCCGGGGGGCCTACACCGGGGAGCTGTTTTTT.

At least ten counts were recorded for this clonotype. V usage is TRBV12-3 or TRBV12-4 and J usage is TRBJ2-7, with D possibly TRBD1 on 5 matching bases. Trimming took off 2 bases at V and 4 bases at J, with 9 bases between the two ends. The CDR3 is 13 amino acids. As DNA, the CDR3 is TGTGCCAGCAGTTTAAGGGGAAGGTACGAGCAGTACTTC. Translation: CASSLRGRYEQYF.

This clonotype was detected ten times or more. The chain couples TRBV28 to TRBJ1-5; TRBD1 matches 9 bases. J was trimmed by 9 bases and V by 1 base; bases with no gene match: 7. The CDR3 spans 15 residues. Germline loops: CDR1 MDHEN, CDR2 SYDVKM. The CDR3 DNA reads TGTGCCAGCAGTTTATTCGGACAGGGGACGGGGCCCCAGCATTTT. Its translation: CASSLFGQGTGPQHF.

The gene calls are TRBV28 and TRBJ1-1; TRBD1 is a possible D gene (5 bases). The ends were cut back, 10 bases at V and 0 bases at J, with 12 bases in the middle. The length of the CDR3 is 13 residues. Per the germline V gene, CDR1 is MDHEN and CDR2 is SYDVKM. CDR3 in DNA: TGTGCCACTTCAGGGCCCTTGAACACTGAAGCTTTCTTT. Amino acids: CATSGPLNTEAFF. Drawing the rest from reference TRBV28 and TRBJ1-1, the complete variable domain is DVKVTQSSRYLVKRTGEKVFLECVQDMDHENMFWYRQDPGLGLRLIYFSYDVKMKEKGDIPEGYSVSREKKERFSLILESASTNQTSMYLCATSGPLNTEAFFGQGTRLTVV.

This clonotype has at least ten counts. The V and J genes are TRBV28 and TRBJ2-1; 10 nucleotides match TRBD1. With V trimmed by 5 bases and J by 8 bases, 12 bases remained unmatched. The germline V gene has CDR1 MDHEN and CDR2 SYDVKM. The CDR3 has 16 residues. CDR3 bases: TGTGCCAGCAGTATTATTTTCCGGGACAGGGGCGATGAGCAGTTCTTC. Encoded protein: CASSIIFRDRGDEQFF.

The CDR3 is CASSVEKAGETQYF. The CDR3 bases are TGTGCCAGCAGCGTAGAGAAGGCGGGAGAGACCCAGTACTTC. The chain is built from TRBV9 and TRBJ2-5; D is possibly TRBD2 (5 bases). CDR3 length equals 14 residues. The germline V gene has CDR1 SGDLS and CDR2 YYNGEE. The V and J ends lost 0 bases and 4 bases respectively, with 10 bases between them.

In this sample, this clonotype turned up many times. This chain joins TRBV5-1 and TRBJ2-5, with D possibly TRBD2 on 5 matching bases. The V end was cut by 0 bases, the J end by 4 bases, with 13 bases between. Germline-derived CDR1 and CDR2 are SGHRS and YFSETQ. CDR3 length equals 15 residues. The CDR3 region has the DNA TGCGCCAGCAGCTTGGCTTTGGGTCGGGGAGAGACCCAGTACTTC. Translation: CASSLALGRGETQYF.

This clonotype was observed many times. The chain uses TRBV5-1 and TRBJ2-7, with a tentative D call TRBD1 (6 bases). The V end lost 6 bases, the J end lost 3 bases, and 22 bases lay between the germline ends. The germline gives CDR1 SGHRS, CDR2 YFSETQ. The CDR3 runs 16 residues. CDR3 residues: CASTLGSLTGYYEQYF. CDR3 nucleotides: TGCGCCAGCACCCTGGGGTCTTTGACAGGCTACTACGAGCAGTACTTC.

This clonotype was found many times. The V and J genes are TRBV5-1 and TRBJ2-3, with no clear D. This CDR3 comprises 17 residues. Germline lookup yields CDR1 SGHRS and CDR2 YFSETQ. V dropped 2 bases and J dropped 0 bases, with 16 bases sitting between them. The CDR3 DNA reads TGCGCCAGCAGCTTCCCCGGTCTGGCCCCCAGCACAGATACGCAGTATTTT. This translates into CASSFPGLAPSTDTQYF.

This clonotype was picked up many times. The V call is TRBV13, the J call TRBJ2-7; D call uncertain. V lost 0 bases, J lost 2 bases, and 11 bases lay in between. Germline CDR1 PRHDT, CDR2 FYEKMQ (reference sequence). The CDR3 is made up of 15 amino acids. CDR3 DNA: TGTGCCAGCAGCTTAGGGCCTGCCCAAACCTACGAGCAGTACTTC. Encoded protein: CASSLGPAQTYEQYF.

This clonotype was observed at least ten times. This chain connects TRBV19 to TRBJ2-7; weak D call: TRBD2 (7 bases). CDR3 size: 13 residues. Trimming cost V 9 bases and J 2 bases, with 14 bases left between them. Germline assignment: CDR1 LNHDA and CDR2 SQIVND (reference sequence). The CDR3: CARRGGRPYEQYF. The CDR3 bases are TGTGCCAGGAGGGGGGGGCGCCCCTACGAGCAGTACTTC.

The sample holds many counts of this clonotype. V is TRBV20-1 and J is TRBJ2-1; D remains ambiguous. Germline V gene sequence: CDR1 DFQATT, CDR2 SNEGSKA (reference sequence). The CDR3 length is 12 residues. V lost 7 bases and J 0 bases, leaving 7 bases between the germline ends. The CDR3 coding sequence is TGCAGTGGGGTAGCCTCCTACAATGAGCAGTTCTTC. It codes for CSGVASYNEQFF.

The rearrangement links TRBV6-5 to TRBJ2-3; 12 nucleotides agree with TRBD1. CDR3 length equals 17 residues. Germline V CDR1 and CDR2: MNHEY, SVGAGI. V lost 4 bases and J lost 4; bases outside the gene matches: 9. CDR3 DNA: TGTGCCAGCAGTTCCTTTCCGGGACAGGGGGCTGCAGATACGCAGTATTTT. Encoded protein: CASSSFPGQGAADTQYF.

This clonotype was counted at least ten times. This chain connects TRBV9 to TRBJ1-2; the D is unclear. V lost 4 bases, J lost 1 base, and 11 bases lay in between. This CDR3 comprises 14 residues. The germline V gene encodes CDR1 SGDLS and CDR2 YYNGEE. The CDR3, as DNA: TGTGCCAGCAGCTCTATCTCTCGTAACTATGGCTACACCTTC. This codes for CASSSISRNYGYTF.

This clonotype was seen at least ten times. The chain combines TRBV4-2 with TRBJ2-1, with 10 nucleotides matching TRBD2. Germline-derived CDR1 and CDR2 are LGHNA and YNFKEQ. V shed 0 bases and J 5 bases; nucleotides not matched to a gene: 13. The CDR3 runs 19 residues. The CDR3 here is CASSQDLSGGTFSHNEQFF. CDR3 bases: TGTGCCAGCAGCCAAGATCTTAGCGGGGGGACCTTCTCTCACAATGAGCAGTTCTTC.

This clonotype has a count of ten or more. V usage is TRBV6-1 and J usage is TRBJ2-7; possibly TRBD1 or TRBD2 for D (5 bases each). Germline loops: CDR1 MNHNS, CDR2 SASEGT. This CDR3 is built from 14 residues. The V gene lost 8 bases and the J gene lost 4 bases, with 18 bases spanning the gap. This CDR3 reads CASLRDLSNYEQYF. CDR3 DNA: TGTGCCAGCCTCCGGGACCTATCTAATTACGAGCAGTACTTC.

This clonotype showed up just a few times. This chain uses TRBV18 with TRBJ1-1; no reliable D call. V lost 2 bases and J lost 1, with 11 bases in between. The germline V gene has CDR1 KGHSH and CDR2 LQKENI. This CDR3 spans 15 amino acids. The CDR3 DNA follows: TGTGCCAGCTCACCAGGAGTGGCGGGGAACACTGAAGCTTTCTTT. It translates to CASSPGVAGNTEAFF.

This clonotype was seen a few times. This rearrangement joins TRBV10-1 to TRBJ2-2; D unresolved. The V end was cut by 2 bases, the J end by 0 bases, with 4 bases between. The CDR3 is 14 residues long. Germline CDR1 is WNHNN and CDR2 is SYGVQD (reference sequence). The CDR3: CASSEGANTGELFF. Written as DNA, the CDR3 is TGCGCCAGCAGTGAGGGTGCGAACACCGGGGAGCTGTTTTTT.

The rearrangement uses TRBV16 and TRBJ1-5, with D unclear. The V and J ends lost 5 bases and 0 bases respectively, with 14 bases between them. CDR3 size: 16 residues. CDR1 and CDR2 from the germline V gene are KGHSY and FQNENV. The CDR3 sequence: CASSETRFISNQPQHF. The CDR3 DNA is TGTGCCAGCAGCGAAACGCGTTTTATTAGCAATCAGCCCCAGCATTTT.

This clonotype was counted many times. V usage is TRBV6-5 and J usage is TRBJ2-2, with D tentatively TRBD1 (5 bases). The V gene lost 7 bases and the J gene lost 7 bases, with 22 bases spanning the gap. Germline V gene lookup returns CDR1 MNHEY and CDR2 SVGAGI. This CDR3 region has 16 residues. The CDR3 sequence: CASTSPGPGFIGELFF. The CDR3, as DNA: TGTGCCAGCACTTCCCCAGGGCCGGGTTTCATCGGGGAGCTGTTTTTT.

This clonotype was found a few times. It is likely a read error, because the conserved phenylalanine at the end of the CDR3 is missing. This chain links TRBV6-5 with TRBJ2-3; D not certain. Per the germline V gene, CDR1 is MNHEY and CDR2 is SVGAGI. This CDR3 comprises 12 residues. Between the trimmed V and J ends, which lost 6 bases and 6 bases, there was a span of 10 bases. This chain's CDR3 is CASSRNWDTQYS. Here the CDR3 DNA reads TGTGCCAGCAGCCGGAACTGGGATACGCAGTATTCT.

This clonotype has at least ten counts. V is TRBV11-2 and J is TRBJ2-1; 8 bases align to TRBD2. CDR3 length: 16 amino acids. Germline assignment: CDR1 SGHAT and CDR2 FQNNGV. V lost 4 bases, J lost 9 bases, and 14 bases stayed unmatched. The CDR3 DNA reads TGTGCCAGCAGCTCCCTAAGGGGCGGGGGGTACGGTGAGCAGTTCTTC. As protein: CASSSLRGGGYGEQFF. Filled out from reference TRBV11-2 and TRBJ2-1, the complete variable domain reads EAGVAQSPRYKIIEKRQSVAFWCNPISGHATLYWYQQILGQGPKLLIQFQNNGVVDDSQLPKDRFSAERLKGVDSTLKIQPAKLEDSAVYLCASSSLRGGGYGEQFFGPGTRLTVL.

This clonotype was observed a handful of times. The J gene is TRBJ1-4, the V gene TRBV11-2; the D is unclear. Germline lookup yields CDR1 SGHAT and CDR2 FQNNGV. This CDR3 region has 13 residues. Trimming pared 5 bases from V and 8 bases from J, leaving 12 bases between. The CDR3 spells CASSRGNGEKLFF. The CDR3 nucleotides are TGTGCCAGCAGCCGTGGGAACGGAGAAAAACTGTTTTTT.

This clonotype was recorded many times. The rearrangement joins TRBV20-1 to TRBJ2-7, with a possible D match to TRBD2 (5 bases). The CDR3 runs 15 residues. The ends were cut back, 0 bases at V and 9 bases at J, with 21 bases in the middle. Per the germline V gene, CDR1 is DFQATT and CDR2 is SNEGSKA (reference sequence). For the CDR3, the DNA is TGCAGTGCTAGAGATCGGGAAAGGGAAGGTACGAGGCAGTACTTC. It specifies CSARDREREGTRQYF.

The genes are TRBV28 and TRBJ2-2; D possibly corresponds to TRBD1 (6 bases). The CDR3 length is 15 residues. Trimming took 4 bases from V and 4 from J, leaving 13 bases between them. Germline values: CDR1 MDHEN, CDR2 SYDVKM. The CDR3 bases are TGTGCCAGCAGTTCTTCACGGGACACCACCGGGGAGCTGTTTTTT. The encoded protein is CASSSSRDTTGELFF.